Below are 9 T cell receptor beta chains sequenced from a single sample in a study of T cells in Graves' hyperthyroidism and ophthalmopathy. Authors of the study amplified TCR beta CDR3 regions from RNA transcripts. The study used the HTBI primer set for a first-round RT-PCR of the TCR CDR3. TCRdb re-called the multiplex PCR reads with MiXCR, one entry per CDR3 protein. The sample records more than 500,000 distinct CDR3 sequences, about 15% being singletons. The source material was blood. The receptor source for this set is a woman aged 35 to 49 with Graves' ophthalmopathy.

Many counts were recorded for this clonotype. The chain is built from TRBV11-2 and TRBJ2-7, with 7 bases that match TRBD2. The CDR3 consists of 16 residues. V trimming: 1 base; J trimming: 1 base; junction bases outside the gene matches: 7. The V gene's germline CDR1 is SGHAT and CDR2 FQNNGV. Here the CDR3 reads CASSLVLAQNSYEQYF. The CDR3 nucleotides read TGTGCCAGCAGCTTAGTACTAGCGCAGAATTCCTACGAGCAGTACTTC.

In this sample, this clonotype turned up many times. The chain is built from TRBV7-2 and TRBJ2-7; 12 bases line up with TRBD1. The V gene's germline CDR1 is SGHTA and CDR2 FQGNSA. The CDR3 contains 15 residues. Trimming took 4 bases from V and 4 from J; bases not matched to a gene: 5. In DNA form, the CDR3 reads TGTGCCAGCAGCTCTTGGGGACAGGGGGCTTACGAGCAGTACTTC. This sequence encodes CASSSWGQGAYEQYF.

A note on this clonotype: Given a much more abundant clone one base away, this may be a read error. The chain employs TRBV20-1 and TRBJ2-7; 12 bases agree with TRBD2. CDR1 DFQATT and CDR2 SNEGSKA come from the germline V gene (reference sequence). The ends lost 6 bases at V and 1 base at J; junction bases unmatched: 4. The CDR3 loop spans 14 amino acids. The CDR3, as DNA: TGCAGTGCGGTACTAGCGGGAGGATCCTACGAGCAGTACTTC. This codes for CSAVLAGGSYEQYF.

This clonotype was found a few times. CDR3 nucleotide sequence: TGTGCCAGCAGCTTAGAGTGGGGACCTGGAAACACCATATATTTT. Translated, it gives CASSLEWGPGNTIYF. The rearrangement joins TRBV7-8 to TRBJ1-3, with TRBD1 as a possible D gene (5 bases). Germline loops: CDR1 SGHVS, CDR2 FQNEAQ. The CDR3 runs to 15 residues. Between the trimmed V and J ends, which lost 1 base and 2 bases, there was a span of 9 bases. Full variable domain (remainder filled in from reference TRBV7-8 and TRBJ1-3): GAGVSQSPRYKVAKRGQDVALRCDPISGHVSLFWYQQALGQGPEFLTYFQNEAQLDKSGLPSDRFFAERPEGSVSTLKIQRTQQEDSAVYLCASSLEWGPGNTIYFGEGSWLTVV.

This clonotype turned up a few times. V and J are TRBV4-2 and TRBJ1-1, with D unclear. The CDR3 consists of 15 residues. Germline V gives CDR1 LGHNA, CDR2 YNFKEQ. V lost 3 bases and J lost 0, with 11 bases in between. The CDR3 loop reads CASSQESELNTEAFF. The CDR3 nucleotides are TGTGCCAGCAGCCAGGAGTCGGAGTTGAACACTGAAGCTTTCTTT.

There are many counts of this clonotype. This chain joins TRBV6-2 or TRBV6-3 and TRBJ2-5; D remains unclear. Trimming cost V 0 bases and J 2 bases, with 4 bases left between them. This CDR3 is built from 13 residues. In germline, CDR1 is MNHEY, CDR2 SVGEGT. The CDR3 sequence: CASSYSRQETQYF. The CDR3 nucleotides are TGTGCCAGCAGTTACTCGAGGCAAGAGACCCAGTACTTC.

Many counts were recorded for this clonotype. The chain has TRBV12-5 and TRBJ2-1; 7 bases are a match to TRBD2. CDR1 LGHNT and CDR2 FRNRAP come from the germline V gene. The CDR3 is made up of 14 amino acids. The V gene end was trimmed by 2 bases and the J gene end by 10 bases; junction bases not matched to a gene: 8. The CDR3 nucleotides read TGTGCTAGTGGTTTGTTCGGACTAGAATACGAGCAGTTCTTC. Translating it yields CASGLFGLEYEQFF.

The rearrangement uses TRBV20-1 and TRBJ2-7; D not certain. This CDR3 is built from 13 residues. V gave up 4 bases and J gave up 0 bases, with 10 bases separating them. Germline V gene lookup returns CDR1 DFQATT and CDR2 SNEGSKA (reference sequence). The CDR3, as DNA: TGCAGTGCTAACGACGGCGTCTCCTACGAGCAGTACTTC. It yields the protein CSANDGVSYEQYF.

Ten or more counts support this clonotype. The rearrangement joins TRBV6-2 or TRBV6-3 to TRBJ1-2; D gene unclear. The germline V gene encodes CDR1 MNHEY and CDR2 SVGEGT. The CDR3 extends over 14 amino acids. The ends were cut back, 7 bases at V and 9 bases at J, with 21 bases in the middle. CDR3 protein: CASTPPTRLGSYTF. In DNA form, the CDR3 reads TGTGCCAGCACTCCTCCGACACGCCTTGGGAGCTACACCTTC.